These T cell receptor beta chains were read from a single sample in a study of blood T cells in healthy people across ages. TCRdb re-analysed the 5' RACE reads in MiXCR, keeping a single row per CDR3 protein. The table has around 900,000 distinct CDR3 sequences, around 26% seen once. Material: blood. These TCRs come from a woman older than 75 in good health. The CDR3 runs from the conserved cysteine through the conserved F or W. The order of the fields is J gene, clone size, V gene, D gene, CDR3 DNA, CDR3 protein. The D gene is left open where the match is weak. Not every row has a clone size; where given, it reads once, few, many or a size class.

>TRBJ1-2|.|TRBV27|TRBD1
TGTGCCGGCAGTCCGACAGGGAACTATGGCTACACCTTC
CAGSPTGNYGYTF
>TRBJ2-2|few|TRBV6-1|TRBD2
TGTGCCAGCAGTCAGAGGCTAGCGGGGGACACCGGGGAGCTGTTTTTT
CASSQRLAGDTGELFF
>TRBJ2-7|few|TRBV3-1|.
TGTGCCAGCAGCCCCCAAGTCGGTACGGGGACCTACGAGCAGTACTTC
CASSPQVGTGTYEQYF
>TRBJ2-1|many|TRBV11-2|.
TGTGCCAGCAGCAAAAGAGCACAGCCGAGCTCCTACAATGAGCAGTTCTTC
CASSKRAQPSSYNEQFF
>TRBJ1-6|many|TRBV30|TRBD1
TGTGCCTGGAGTGGACGAGACAGGGGGTGGAACTATAATTCACCCCTCCACTTT
CAWSGRDRGWNYNSPLHF
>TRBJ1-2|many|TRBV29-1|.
TGCAGCGTTGAAGATACCCTGCGGTTCTCGAATGGCTACACCTTC
CSVEDTLRFSNGYTF
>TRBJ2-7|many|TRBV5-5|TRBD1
TGTGCCAGCAGCTTGGGACAGGGGATAACCTACGAGCAGTACTTC
CASSLGQGITYEQYF
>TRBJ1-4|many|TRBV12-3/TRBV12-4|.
TGTGCCAGCAGTTTAACTGAAAAACTGTTTTTT
CASSLTEKLFF
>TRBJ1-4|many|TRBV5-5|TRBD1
TGTGCCAGCAGTTCTGGGACAGGCCATGGAAAACTGTTTTTT
CASSSGTGHGKLFF
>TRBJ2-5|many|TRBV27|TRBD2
TGTGCCAGCAGTTCAAGACTAGCGGGGGGGCCGGTACAAGAGACCCAGTACTTC
CASSSRLAGGPVQETQYF
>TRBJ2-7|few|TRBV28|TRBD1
TGTGCCAGCAGTTGGACAGGGGGGACCTCCTACGAGCAGTACTTC
CASSWTGGTSYEQYF
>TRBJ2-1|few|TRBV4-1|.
TGCGCCAGCAGCCAGCCCGGTGGGCCGGGGGCTTACAATGGGCAGTTCTTC
CASSQPGGPGAYNGQFF
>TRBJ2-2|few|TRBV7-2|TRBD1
TGTGCCAGCAGCCGAGACAGGGGGCGAATATCCGGGGAGCTGTTTTTT
CASSRDRGRISGELFF
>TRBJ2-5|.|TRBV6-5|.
TGTGTCAGCGGACGGGGGGCGAGGGGGACCCAGTACTTC
CVSGRGARGTQYF
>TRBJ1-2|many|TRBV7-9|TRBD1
TGTGCCAGCAGTTCGTGGACAGGGACCTATGGCTACACCTTC
CASSSWTGTYGYTF
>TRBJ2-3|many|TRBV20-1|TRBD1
TGCAGTGCTCCTCAAATTGAACAGGGGGCCAACGGTCCGCAGTATTTT
CSAPQIEQGANGPQYF
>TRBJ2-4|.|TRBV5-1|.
TGCGCCAGCAGCTTACCCACAGGGGAGGCGAACATTCAGTACTTC
CASSLPTGEANIQYF
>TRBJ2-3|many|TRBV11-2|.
TGTGCCAGCAGCTTAGACGGGAAAAGCACAGATACGCAGTATTTT
CASSLDGKSTDTQYF
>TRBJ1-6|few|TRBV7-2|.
TGTGCCAGCAGCGGTCGACAGAATTCACCCCTCCACTTT
CASSGRQNSPLHF
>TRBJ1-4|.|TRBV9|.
TGTGCCAGCAGCGTAGATCCGGGAGTCGATGAAAAACTGTTTTTT
CASSVDPGVDEKLFF
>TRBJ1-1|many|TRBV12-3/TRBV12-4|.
TGTGCCAGCAGTACGGGACTCCCTGGCACTGAAGCTTTCTTT
CASSTGLPGTEAFF
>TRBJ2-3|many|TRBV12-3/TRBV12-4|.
TGTGCCAGCAGTCGGAGGGGGATCGGGTGGGGAACAGATACGCAGTATTTT
CASSRRGIGWGTDTQYF
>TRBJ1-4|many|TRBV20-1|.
TGCAGTGCTAGAGGATTTCGTGAAAAACTGTTTTTT
CSARGFREKLFF
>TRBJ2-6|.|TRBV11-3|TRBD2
TGTGCCAGCAGCTGGGCTCGGACTAGCGGGGGACCTGGGGCCAACGTCCTGACTTTC
CASSWARTSGGPGANVLTF
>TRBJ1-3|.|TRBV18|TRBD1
TGTGCCAGCTCACCGGGACAGGGAAAACACTCTGGAAACACCATATATTTT
CASSPGQGKHSGNTIYF
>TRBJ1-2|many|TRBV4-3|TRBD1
TGCGCCAGCAGCCAAGGAGGACAGGGAAACTATGGCTACACCTTC
CASSQGGQGNYGYTF
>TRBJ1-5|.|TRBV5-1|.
TGCGCCAGCAGCCCAGGAAGAGGAGATAGCAATCAGCCCCAGCATTTT
CASSPGRGDSNQPQHF
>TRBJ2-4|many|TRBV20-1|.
TGCAGTGCTAGAATCAAAAACATTCAGTACTTC
CSARIKNIQYF
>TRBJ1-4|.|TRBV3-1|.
TGTGCCAGCAGCCAAAGATCGAGGGGGACAACTAATGAAAAACTGTTTTTT
CASSQRSRGTTNEKLFF
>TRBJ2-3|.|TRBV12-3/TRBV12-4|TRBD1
TGTGCCAGCAGTTTAAGGGGACAGGGAGCAGATGCGCAGTATTTT
CASSLRGQGADAQYF
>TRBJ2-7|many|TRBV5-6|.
TGTGCCAGCAGCCCCCTCTCGGTGGGGAACTACGAGCAGTACTTC
CASSPLSVGNYEQYF
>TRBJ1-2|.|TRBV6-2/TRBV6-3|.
TGTGCCAGCAGGTATATGGGGGTGAATGGCTACACCTTC
CASRYMGVNGYTF
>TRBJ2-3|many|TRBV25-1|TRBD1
TGTGCCAGCAGGCCGACAGGGAAAGATACGCAGTATTTT
CASRPTGKDTQYF
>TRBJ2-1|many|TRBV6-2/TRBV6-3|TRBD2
TGTGCCAGCCTGGGGTTAGCGGGGAGATCCTACAATGAGCAGTTCTTC
CASLGLAGRSYNEQFF
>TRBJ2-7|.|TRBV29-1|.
TGCAGCGTTGAAACGGGACATAACTACGAGCAGTACTTC
CSVETGHNYEQYF
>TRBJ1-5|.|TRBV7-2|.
TGTGCCAGCAGCTTAGGCATACGGGATAGCAATCAGCCCCAGCATTTT
CASSLGIRDSNQPQHF
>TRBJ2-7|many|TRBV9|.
TGTGCCAGCAGCGAGGGACTGACTATCTACGAGCAGTACTTC
CASSEGLTIYEQYF
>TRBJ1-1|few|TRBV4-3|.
TGCGCCAGCAGCCAAGACTTAAGGAGAGACACTGAAGCTTTCTTT
CASSQDLRRDTEAFF
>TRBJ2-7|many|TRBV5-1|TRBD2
TGCGCCAGCAGCTTGGTAGCGGGGCCTTCCTACGAGCAGTACTTC
CASSLVAGPSYEQYF
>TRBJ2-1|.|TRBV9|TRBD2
TGTGCCAGCAGCGTAGTTCGGACTAGCACCTACAATGAGCAGTTCTTC
CASSVVRTSTYNEQFF
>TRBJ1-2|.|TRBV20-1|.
TGCAGTGCTAGTCTCGGGTCTGGCTACACCTTC
CSASLGSGYTF
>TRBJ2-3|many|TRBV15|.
TGTGCCACCAGTACCACCCCGTTTTCCACAGATACGCAGTATTTT
CATSTTPFSTDTQYF
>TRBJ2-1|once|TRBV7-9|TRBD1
TGTGCCAGCAGCTTAGCACAGGGGGACTACAATGAGCAGTTCTTC
CASSLAQGDYNEQFF
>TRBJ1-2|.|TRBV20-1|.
TGCAGTGCTAGAGGGGAGGGGGAATACTATGGCTACACCTTC
CSARGEGEYYGYTF
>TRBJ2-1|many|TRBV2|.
TGTGCCAGCATCCGCGAAACAGGCAATGAGCAGTTCTTC
CASIRETGNEQFF
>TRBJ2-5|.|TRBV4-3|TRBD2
TGCGCCAGCAGCCAAGCCCCACTAGCGGGAGCGGGAGAGACCCAGTACTTC
CASSQAPLAGAGETQYF
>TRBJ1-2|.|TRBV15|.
TGTGCCACCAGCAGGACAGACAGGAACTATGGCTACACCTTC
CATSRTDRNYGYTF
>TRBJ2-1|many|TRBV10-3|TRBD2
TGTGCCATCAAGGGACTAGCTGGCGATGAGCAGTTCTTC
CAIKGLAGDEQFF